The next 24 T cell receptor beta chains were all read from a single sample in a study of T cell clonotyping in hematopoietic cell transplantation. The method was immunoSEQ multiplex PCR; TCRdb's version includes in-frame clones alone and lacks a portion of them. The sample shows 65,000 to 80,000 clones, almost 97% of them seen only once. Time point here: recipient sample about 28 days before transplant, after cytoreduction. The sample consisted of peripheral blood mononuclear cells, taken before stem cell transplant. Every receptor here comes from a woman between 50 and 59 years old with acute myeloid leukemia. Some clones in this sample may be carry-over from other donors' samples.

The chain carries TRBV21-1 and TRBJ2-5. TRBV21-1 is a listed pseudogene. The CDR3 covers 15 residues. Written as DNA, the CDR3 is TGTGCCAGCAGCTCAGAAGGGTGGGAAAAAGAGACCCAGTACTTC. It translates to CASSSEGWEKETQYF.

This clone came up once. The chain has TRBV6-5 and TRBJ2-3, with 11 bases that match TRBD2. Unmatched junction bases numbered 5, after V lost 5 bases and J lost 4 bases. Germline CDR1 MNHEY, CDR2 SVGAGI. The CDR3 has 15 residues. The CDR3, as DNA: TGTGCCAGCAGTACTAGCGGGGGCGATTCAGATACGCAGTATTTT. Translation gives CASSTSGGDSDTQYF.

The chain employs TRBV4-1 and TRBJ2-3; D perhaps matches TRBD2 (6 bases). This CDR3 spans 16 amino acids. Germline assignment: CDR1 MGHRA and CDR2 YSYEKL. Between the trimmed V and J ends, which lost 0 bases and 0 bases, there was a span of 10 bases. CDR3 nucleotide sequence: TGCGCCAGCAGCCAAGAAAGGCGGGGTAGCACAGATACGCAGTATTTT. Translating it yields CASSQERRGSTDTQYF.

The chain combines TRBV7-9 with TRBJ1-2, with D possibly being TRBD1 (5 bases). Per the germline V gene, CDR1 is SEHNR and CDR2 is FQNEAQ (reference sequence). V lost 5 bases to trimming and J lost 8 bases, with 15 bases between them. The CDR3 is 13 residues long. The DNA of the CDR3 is TGTGCCAGCAGCCGGGACCTCGACGGGGGCTACACCTTC. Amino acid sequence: CASSRDLDGGYTF.

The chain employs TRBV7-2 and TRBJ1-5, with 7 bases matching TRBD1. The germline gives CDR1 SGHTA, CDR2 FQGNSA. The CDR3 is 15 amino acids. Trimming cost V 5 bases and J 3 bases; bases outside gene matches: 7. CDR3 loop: CASSRRTGNNQPQHF. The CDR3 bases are TGTGCCAGCAGCCGCCGGACAGGTAACAATCAGCCCCAGCATTTT.

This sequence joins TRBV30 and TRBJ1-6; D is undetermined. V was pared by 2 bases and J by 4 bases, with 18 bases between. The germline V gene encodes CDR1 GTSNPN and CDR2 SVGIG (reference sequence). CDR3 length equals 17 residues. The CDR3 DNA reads TGTGCCTGGAGTACAAACAAGGGTCCTCTATATAATTCACCCCTCCACTTT. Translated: CAWSTNKGPLYNSPLHF.

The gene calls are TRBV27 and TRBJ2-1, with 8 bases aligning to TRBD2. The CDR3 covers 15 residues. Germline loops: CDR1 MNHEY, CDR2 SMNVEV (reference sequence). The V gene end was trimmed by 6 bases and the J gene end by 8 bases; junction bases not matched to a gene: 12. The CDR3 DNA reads TGTGCCAGCAGCACCGGGACTAGATTCGGGCATGAGCAGTTCTTC. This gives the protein CASSTGTRFGHEQFF.

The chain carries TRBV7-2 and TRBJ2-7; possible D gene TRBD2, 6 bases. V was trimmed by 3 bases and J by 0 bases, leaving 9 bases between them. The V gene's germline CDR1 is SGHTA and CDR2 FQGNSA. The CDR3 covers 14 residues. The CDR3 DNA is TGTGCCAGCAGCTTCGGCGGGAACTCCTACGAGCAGTACTTC. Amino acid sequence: CASSFGGNSYEQYF.

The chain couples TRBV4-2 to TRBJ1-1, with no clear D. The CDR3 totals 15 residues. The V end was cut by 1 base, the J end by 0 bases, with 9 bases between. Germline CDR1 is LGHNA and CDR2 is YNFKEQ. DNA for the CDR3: TGTGCCAGCAGCCAAGCGATTTCTATGAACACTGAAGCTTTCTTT. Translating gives CASSQAISMNTEAFF.

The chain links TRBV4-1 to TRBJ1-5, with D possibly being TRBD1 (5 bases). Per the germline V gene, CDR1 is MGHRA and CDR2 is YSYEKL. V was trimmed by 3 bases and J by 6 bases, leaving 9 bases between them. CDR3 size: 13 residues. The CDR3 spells CASSQSGGQPQHF. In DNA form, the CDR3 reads TGCGCCAGCAGCCAGTCGGGGGGTCAGCCCCAGCATTTT.

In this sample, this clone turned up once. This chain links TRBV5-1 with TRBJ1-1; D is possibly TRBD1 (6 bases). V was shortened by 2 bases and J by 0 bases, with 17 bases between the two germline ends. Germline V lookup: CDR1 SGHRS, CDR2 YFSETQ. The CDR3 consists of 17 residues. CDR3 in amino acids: CASSLGLRQAMNTEAFF. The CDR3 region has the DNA TGCGCCAGCAGCTTAGGCCTTCGACAGGCCATGAACACTGAAGCTTTCTTT.

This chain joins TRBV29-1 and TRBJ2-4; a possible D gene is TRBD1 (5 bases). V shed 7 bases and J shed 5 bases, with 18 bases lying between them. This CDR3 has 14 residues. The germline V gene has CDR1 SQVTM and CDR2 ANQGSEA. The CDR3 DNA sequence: TGCAGCGGGGGTTGGGGCCCGGATGAAAACATTCAGTACTTC. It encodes CSGGWGPDENIQYF.

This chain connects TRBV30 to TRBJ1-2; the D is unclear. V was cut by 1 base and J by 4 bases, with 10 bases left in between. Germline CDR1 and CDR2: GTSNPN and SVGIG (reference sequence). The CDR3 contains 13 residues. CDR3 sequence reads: CAWSGGGGYGYTF. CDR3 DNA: TGTGCCTGGAGTGGGGGTGGCGGCTATGGCTACACCTTC.

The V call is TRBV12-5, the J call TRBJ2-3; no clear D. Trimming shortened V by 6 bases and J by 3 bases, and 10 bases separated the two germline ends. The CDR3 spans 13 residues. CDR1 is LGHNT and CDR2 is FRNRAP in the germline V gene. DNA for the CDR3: TGTGCTAGTGGCTTACAAGGGACAGATACGCAGTATTTT. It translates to CASGLQGTDTQYF.

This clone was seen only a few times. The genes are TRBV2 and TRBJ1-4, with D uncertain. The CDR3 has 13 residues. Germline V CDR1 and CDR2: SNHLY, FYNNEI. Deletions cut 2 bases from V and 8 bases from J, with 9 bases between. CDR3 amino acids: CASSEPAEEKLFF. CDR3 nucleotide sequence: TGTGCCAGCAGTGAACCAGCCGAGGAAAAACTGTTTTTT. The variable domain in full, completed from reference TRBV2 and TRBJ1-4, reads EPEVTQTPSHQVTQMGQEVILRCVPISNHLYFYWYRQILGQKVEFLVSFYNNEISEKSEIFDDQFSVERPDGSNFTLKIRSTKLEDSAMYFCASSEPAEEKLFFGSGTQLSVL.

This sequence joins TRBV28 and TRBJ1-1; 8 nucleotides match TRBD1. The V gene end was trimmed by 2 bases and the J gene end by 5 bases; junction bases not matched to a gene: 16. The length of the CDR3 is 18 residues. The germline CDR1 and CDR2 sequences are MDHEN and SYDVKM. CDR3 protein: CASSLIWAGGQDRTEAFF. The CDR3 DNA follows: TGTGCCAGCAGTTTAATTTGGGCAGGGGGCCAGGATAGGACTGAAGCTTTCTTT.

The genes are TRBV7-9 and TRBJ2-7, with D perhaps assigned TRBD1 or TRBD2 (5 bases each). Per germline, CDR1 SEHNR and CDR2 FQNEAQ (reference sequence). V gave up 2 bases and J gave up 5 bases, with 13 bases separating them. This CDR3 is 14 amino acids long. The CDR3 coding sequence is TGTGCCAGCAGCTTAACGGGACGTACCCACGAGCAGTACTTC. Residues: CASSLTGRTHEQYF.

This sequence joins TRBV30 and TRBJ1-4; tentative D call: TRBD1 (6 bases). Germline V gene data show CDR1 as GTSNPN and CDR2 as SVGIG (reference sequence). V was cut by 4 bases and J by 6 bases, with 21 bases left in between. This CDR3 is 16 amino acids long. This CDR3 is CAWKRGGAGLHEKLFF. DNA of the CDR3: TGTGCCTGGAAGAGGGGGGGCGCGGGTTTGCATGAAAAACTGTTTTTT.

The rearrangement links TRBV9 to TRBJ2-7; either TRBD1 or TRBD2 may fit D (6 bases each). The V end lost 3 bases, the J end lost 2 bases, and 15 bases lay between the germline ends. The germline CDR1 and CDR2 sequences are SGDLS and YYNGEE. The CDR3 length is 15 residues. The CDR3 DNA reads TGTGCCAGCAGCGGGAGGGGGAGCGGTACCTACGAGCAGTACTTC. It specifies CASSGRGSGTYEQYF. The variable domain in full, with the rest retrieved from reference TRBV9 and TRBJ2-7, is DSGVTQTPKHLITATGQRVTLRCSPRSGDLSVYWYQQSLDQGLQFLIQYYNGEERAKGNILERFSAQQFPDLHSELNLSSLELGDSALYFCASSGRGSGTYEQYFGPGTRLTVT.

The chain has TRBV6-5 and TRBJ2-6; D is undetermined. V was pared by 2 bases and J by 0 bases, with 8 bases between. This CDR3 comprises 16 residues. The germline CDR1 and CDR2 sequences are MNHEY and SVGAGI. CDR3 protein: CASSYGAYSGANVLTF. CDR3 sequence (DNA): TGTGCCAGCAGTTACGGTGCCTACTCTGGGGCCAACGTCCTGACTTTC.

The CDR3 nucleotides are TGTGCCAGCAGTTACCCACGGGGGGTCACCGGGGAGCTGTTTTTT. Amino acid sequence: CASSYPRGVTGELFF. V usage is TRBV28 and J usage is TRBJ2-2; 7 nucleotides line up with TRBD2. The CDR3 extends over 15 amino acids. CDR1 is MDHEN, CDR2 SYDVKM, per germline. The V gene end was trimmed by 4 bases and the J gene end by 4 bases; junction bases not matched to a gene: 6.

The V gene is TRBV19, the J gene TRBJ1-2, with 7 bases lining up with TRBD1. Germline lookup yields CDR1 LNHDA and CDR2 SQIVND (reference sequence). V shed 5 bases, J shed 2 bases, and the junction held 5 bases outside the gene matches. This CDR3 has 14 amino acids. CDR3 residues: CASSLRGGNYGYTF. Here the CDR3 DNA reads TGTGCCAGTAGTCTCAGGGGGGGGAACTATGGCTACACCTTC.

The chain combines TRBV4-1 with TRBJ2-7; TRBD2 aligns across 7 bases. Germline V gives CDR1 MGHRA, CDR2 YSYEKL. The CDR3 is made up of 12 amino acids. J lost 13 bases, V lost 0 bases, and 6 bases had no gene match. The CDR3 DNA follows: TGCGCCAGCAGCCAAGATATGGGAGGGCCTTACTTC. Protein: CASSQDMGGPYF.

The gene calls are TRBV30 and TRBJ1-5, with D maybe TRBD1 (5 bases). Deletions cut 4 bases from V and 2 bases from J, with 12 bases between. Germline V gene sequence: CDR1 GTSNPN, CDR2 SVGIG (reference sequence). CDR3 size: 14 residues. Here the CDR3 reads CAWNRDGGNQPQHF. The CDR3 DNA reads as TGTGCCTGGAATAGGGACGGCGGCAATCAGCCCCAGCATTTT.